The 20 T cell receptor beta chains below all came from one sample that was sequenced in a study of T-cell reconstitution after alpha-beta-depleted transplantation in children. Study results and limitations: It was newly produced T cells that mostly accounted for T-cell counts and diversity one year after transplant.

Antigen specificity for these receptors is unknown. Preparing the TCRbeta library involved the use of unique molecular identifiers. Using its own MiXCR run on the PCR reads, TCRdb lists one record per CDR3 protein. The table lists about 300,000 distinct CDR3 sequences, 6.5% to 9% of them singletons, with approximately 9.6% in the top ten. Here the sequenced sample was peripheral blood, taken 360 days after TCRalphabeta/CD19-depleted stem cell transplant. The receptor source for this set is a female patient under 10 years old who had a stem cell transplant for Fanconi anemia, so the T cells may come from the graft donor.

This clonotype showed up many times. The chain combines TRBV28 with TRBJ1-1, with 8 nucleotides matching TRBD1. V lost 3 bases to trimming and J lost 4 bases; unmatched junction nucleotides: 10. The V gene's germline CDR1 is MDHEN and CDR2 SYDVKM. The CDR3 is 16 amino acids. The CDR3 loop is CASSFLAGGRGTEAFF. CDR3 DNA: TGTGCCAGCAGTTTTTTAGCAGGGGGCAGGGGCACTGAAGCTTTCTTT.

This clonotype was counted many times. The rearrangement joins TRBV5-1 to TRBJ2-3; D call uncertain. Trimming took 3 bases from V and 6 from J, leaving 14 bases between them. In germline, CDR1 is SGHRS, CDR2 YFSETQ. The CDR3 totals 14 residues. The chain's CDR3 is CASSSRPLVDTQYF. In DNA, the CDR3 is TGCGCCAGCAGCTCCAGGCCCCTCGTGGATACGCAGTATTTT.

V usage is TRBV27 and J usage is TRBJ1-1; D perhaps matches TRBD1 (5 bases). Trimming removed 5 bases from V and 0 bases from J, with 19 bases in between. The CDR3 covers 17 residues. CDR1 is MNHEY, CDR2 SMNVEV, per germline (reference sequence). The CDR3 nucleotides are TGTGCCAGCAGTACTACTCGGGGCCGGACCCTGAACACTGAAGCTTTCTTT. This codes for CASSTTRGRTLNTEAFF.

This clonotype was detected many times. V gene TRBV27 combines with J gene TRBJ2-5, with 7 bases identical to TRBD2. This CDR3 has 17 residues. V was pared by 2 bases and J by 2 bases, with 11 bases of the junction left unmatched. The germline gives CDR1 MNHEY, CDR2 SMNVEV (reference sequence). CDR3 bases: TGTGCCAGCAGTTTAGGGCCTAGCGGAGGGATACAAGAGACCCAGTACTTC. Translated: CASSLGPSGGIQETQYF.

This clonotype was found many times. The chain uses TRBV20-1 and TRBJ2-3, with D possibly called TRBD1 or TRBD2 (5 bases each). The CDR3 sequence is 14 residues long. CDR1 and CDR2 from the germline V gene are DFQATT and SNEGSKA (reference sequence). V was clipped by 6 bases and J by 0 bases, with 13 bases between them. CDR3 nucleotides: TGCAGTGCCCCCGGGGCCGGAAGCACAGATACGCAGTATTTT. Amino acids: CSAPGAGSTDTQYF.

The V and J genes are TRBV9 and TRBJ1-3, with unresolved D. The CDR3 is 15 residues long. Germline V gene lookup returns CDR1 SGDLS and CDR2 YYNGEE. V lost 0 bases, J lost 4 bases, and 11 bases lay in between. CDR3 sequence reads: CASSVGVRQGNTIYF. In DNA form, the CDR3 reads TGTGCCAGCAGCGTAGGAGTAAGGCAGGGAAACACCATATATTTT.

The table lists this clonotype with a few counts. CDR3 nucleotide sequence: TGTGCCAGCAGCCAAGGTGAGACAGGGGATCAGCCCCAGCATTTT. Translated: CASSQGETGDQPQHF. The gene calls are TRBV3-1 and TRBJ1-5, with 8 bases that match TRBD1. Germline V gives CDR1 LGHDT, CDR2 YNNKEL (reference sequence). The CDR3 is made up of 15 amino acids. Unmatched junction bases numbered 4, after V lost 1 base and J lost 5 bases.

This clonotype has ten or more counts. The chain couples TRBV28 to TRBJ1-5, with 9 positions matching TRBD1. Germline V gene data show CDR1 as MDHEN and CDR2 as SYDVKM. This CDR3 contains 15 residues. After removal of 4 bases from V and 5 bases from J, the junction contained 6 bases not matched to a gene. The CDR3 sequence is CASSSPRTGDQPQHF. The CDR3 bases are TGTGCCAGCAGTTCCCCTAGGACAGGGGATCAGCCCCAGCATTTT. The full variable domain, rest sourced from reference TRBV28 and TRBJ1-5, is DVKVTQSSRYLVKRTGEKVFLECVQDMDHENMFWYRQDPGLGLRLIYFSYDVKMKEKGDIPEGYSVSREKKERFSLILESASTNQTSMYLCASSSPRTGDQPQHFGDGTRLSIL.

The table lists this clonotype with many counts. This chain joins TRBV20-1 and TRBJ2-5, with D perhaps TRBD2 (6 bases). With 0 bases removed from V and 7 bases from J, the gap between germline ends came to 12 bases. In germline, CDR1 is DFQATT, CDR2 SNEGSKA (reference sequence). CDR3 length: 13 amino acids. CDR3 sequence reads: CSARDPASATQYF. The CDR3 bases are TGCAGTGCTAGAGATCCGGCTAGCGCGACCCAGTACTTC.

The sample holds many counts of this clonotype. V usage is TRBV28 and J usage is TRBJ2-3; TRBD1 matches at 7 bases. V lost 6 bases, J lost 3 bases, and 6 bases stayed unmatched. This CDR3 region has 14 residues. Germline CDR1 is MDHEN and CDR2 is SYDVKM. The CDR3 reads CASSPDRATDTQYF. CDR3 nucleotide sequence: TGTGCCAGCAGCCCCGACAGGGCTACAGATACGCAGTATTTT. The variable domain in full, with the rest retrieved from reference TRBV28 and TRBJ2-3, is DVKVTQSSRYLVKRTGEKVFLECVQDMDHENMFWYRQDPGLGLRLIYFSYDVKMKEKGDIPEGYSVSREKKERFSLILESASTNQTSMYLCASSPDRATDTQYFGPGTRLTVL.

This clonotype turned up a few times. The J gene is TRBJ2-7, the V gene TRBV7-9; the D gene could be TRBD1 or TRBD2 (5 bases each). Looked up from germline, CDR1 is SEHNR and CDR2 is FQNEAQ (reference sequence). The V and J ends lost 1 base and 3 bases respectively, with 19 bases between them. The CDR3 has 17 amino acids. CDR3 residues: CASSLGGTGTPFYEQYF. CDR3 nucleotide sequence: TGTGCCAGCAGCTTAGGGGGCACGGGGACCCCATTCTACGAGCAGTACTTC.

This clonotype has at least ten counts. The chain is built from TRBV27 and TRBJ2-7; 8 bases align to TRBD1. The CDR3 totals 15 residues. Germline loops: CDR1 MNHEY, CDR2 SMNVEV (reference sequence). The trim removed 9 bases at V and 4 bases at J, leaving 14 bases unmatched. The CDR3 region has the DNA TGTGCCAGTAGATCCCCGGGACAGGAATGGTACGAGCAGTACTTC. Its translation is CASRSPGQEWYEQYF.

There are a few counts of this clonotype. This rearrangement joins TRBV20-1 to TRBJ1-5; perhaps TRBD1 as D (5 bases). The CDR3 is made up of 16 amino acids. Germline CDR1 is DFQATT and CDR2 is SNEGSKA (reference sequence). The ends were cut back, 3 bases at V and 6 bases at J, with 21 bases in the middle. CDR3 sequence: CSARSLGGGRVQPQHF. CDR3 bases: TGCAGTGCTAGGTCCTTGGGCGGGGGAAGGGTTCAGCCCCAGCATTTT.

This clonotype was recorded a few times. This chain uses TRBV5-1 with TRBJ2-3; D unresolved. The CDR3 extends over 15 amino acids. Germline values: CDR1 SGHRS, CDR2 YFSETQ. The ends were cut back, 0 bases at V and 2 bases at J, with 10 bases in the middle. The chain's CDR3 is CASSLVFKNTDTQYF. In DNA, the CDR3 is TGCGCCAGCAGCTTGGTTTTTAAGAACACAGATACGCAGTATTTT.

This clonotype came up a few times. The chain employs TRBV5-6 and TRBJ2-5; TRBD1 might be the D (6 bases). Germline V lookup: CDR1 SGHDT, CDR2 YYEEEE. The CDR3 runs to 14 residues. V lost 4 bases, J lost 4 bases, and 14 bases lay in between. CDR3 DNA sequence: TGTGCCAGCAGCCCACAGGGTCAGGGAGAGACCCAGTACTTC. This encodes CASSPQGQGETQYF.

This clonotype was seen many times. V and J are TRBV28 and TRBJ2-1; D is ambiguous. Germline V gene sequence: CDR1 MDHEN, CDR2 SYDVKM. The CDR3 is 13 residues long. Trimming left V 1 base short and J 4 bases short, with 5 bases between. The CDR3 DNA sequence: TGTGCCAGCAGTTTATACGGATACAATGAGCAGTTCTTC. It codes for CASSLYGYNEQFF.

V usage is TRBV14 and J usage is TRBJ2-7, with 11 nucleotides matching TRBD1. Trimming cost V 2 bases and J 5 bases; bases outside gene matches: 8. The CDR3 runs 16 residues. CDR1 and CDR2 (germline): SGHDN, FVKESK. In DNA form, the CDR3 reads TGTGCCAGCAGCCAATCCGGACAGGGGGCGATCCACGAGCAGTACTTC. This encodes CASSQSGQGAIHEQYF.

A few counts support this clonotype. The chain uses TRBV3-1 and TRBJ2-5; D gene unclear. The CDR3 covers 14 residues. Germline V CDR1 and CDR2: LGHDT, YNNKEL (reference sequence). V lost 3 bases, J lost 2 bases, and 10 bases lay in between. The CDR3 DNA is TGTGCCAGCAGCCAGGGAATCAGGCAAGAGACCCAGTACTTC. Translating it yields CASSQGIRQETQYF.

The chain couples TRBV3-1 to TRBJ2-5, with TRBD2 matching 7 bases. Per the germline V gene, CDR1 is LGHDT and CDR2 is YNNKEL (reference sequence). This CDR3 has 16 residues. V lost 3 bases and J lost 2; bases outside the gene matches: 9. The CDR3 DNA is TGTGCCAGCAGCCATTCGACTGGGGGAGGGCAAGAGACCCAGTACTTC. Protein product: CASSHSTGGGQETQYF.

There are a few counts of this clonotype. The rearrangement uses TRBV14 and TRBJ2-3; either TRBD1 or TRBD2 may supply D (7 bases each). CDR3 size: 17 residues. Trimming took 4 bases from V and 2 from J, leaving 19 bases between them. The germline gives CDR1 SGHDN, CDR2 FVKESK. CDR3 in amino acids: CASSRDGGTVITDTQYF. CDR3 sequence (DNA): TGTGCCAGCAGCCGAGACGGGGGGACAGTTATCACAGATACGCAGTATTTT.